These 8 T cell receptor beta chains came from one sample sequenced in a study of tissue T cells after allogeneic stem cell transplantation. TCRdb's copy holds only in-frame clones and misses some; the assay was immunoSEQ multiplex PCR. Of about 2,500 clones in the sample, 60% to 80% are singletons; the top ten hold around 4.1%. Sequenced sample: gut tissue. All receptors derive from a female BALB/c mouse in good health. Strain MHC haplotype: H2-d.

Note on this clone: The listed genes are named as in mouse. The read halts 1 residue ahead of the CDR3 end, with the missing end drawn from the germline J gene. The chain is built from TRBV31 and TRBJ2-7, with 9 bases matching TRBD2. The germline CDR1 and CDR2 sequences are GKSSPN and SITVG. The CDR3 is 14 residues long. V lost 0 bases to trimming and J lost 5 bases; unmatched junction nucleotides: 5. Incomplete CDR3 DNA: TGTGCCTGGAGTCTACGGCTGGGGGGGGATGAACAGTAC. Encoded protein: CAWSLRLGGDEQY. The full CDR3 protein is CAWSLRLGGDEQYF. The variable domain in full, completed from reference TRBV31 and TRBJ2-7, reads AQTIHQWPVAEIKAVGSPLSLGCTIKGKSSPNLYWYWQATGGTLQQLFYSITVGQVESVVQLNLSASRPKDDQFILSTEKLLLSHSGFYLCAWSLRLGGDEQYFGPGTRLTVL.

About this clone: Mouse gene names apply. Read coverage stops 1 residue before the CDR3 terminus; the germline J gene supplies the remainder. The chain links TRBV20 to TRBJ2-7; D gene uncertain. The CDR3 runs to 11 residues. Trimming stripped 0 bases from V and 3 bases from J, with 3 bases between. CDR1 is GFQATS, CDR2 STVNSAI, per germline. Incomplete CDR3 DNA: TGTGGTGCTAGGGACAGCTATGAACAGTAC. As protein: CGARDSYEQY. The entire CDR3 is CGARDSYEQYF.

This clone was observed a handful of times. The gene names given are mouse names. The read gets to within 1 residue of the CDR3 end, and the germline J gene fills in the rest. V is TRBV5 and J is TRBJ2-7, with 9 bases fitting TRBD1. The CDR3 has 15 amino acids. The germline V gene has CDR1 LGHNA and CDR2 YNLKQL (reference sequence). Germline trimming cut 0 bases from V and 7 bases from J; bases unmatched to any gene: 7. The CDR3 is CASSQDRNRGREQYF. The sequenced part of the CDR3 DNA is TGTGCCAGCAGCCAAGATAGGAACAGGGGGCGGGAACAGTAC.

As to this clone: Mouse gene names and germline throughout. The observed sequence ends 1 residue before the CDR3 terminus, with the missing tail filled in from the germline J gene. The chain links TRBV19 to TRBJ2-5; 12 bases agree with TRBD2. The V segment lost 5 bases and the J segment 6 bases; nucleotides outside the gene matches: 4. The CDR3 is made up of 14 amino acids. CDR1 is FNHDT and CDR2 is SITEND in the germline V gene (reference sequence). CDR3 in amino acids: CASRPDWGGDTQYF. CDR3 bases read: TGTGCCAGCAGACCGGACTGGGGGGGGGACACCCAGTAC.

In its sample, this clone was seen once. These gene names are mouse names. The read ends 1 residue shy of where the CDR3 ends; the end is completed using the germline J gene. V is TRBV13-1 and J is TRBJ1-2; the match to TRBD1 covers 12 bases. The germline CDR1 and CDR2 sequences are NSHNY and SYGAGN. With 5 bases clipped from V and 4 bases from J, the junction kept 9 bases outside the gene matches. The CDR3 length is 16 residues. The CDR3 DNA, read in part, is TGTGCCAGCAGGGCCGGGACAGGGGGCGCGGGCTCCGACTACACC. It yields the protein CASRAGTGGAGSDYT. The full CDR3 protein reads CASRAGTGGAGSDYTF.

In its sample, this clone was seen a few times. Here the gene names and germline are mouse. The read is 1 residue too short to cover the CDR3 end, so that end is filled in from the germline J gene. The chain employs TRBV13-2 and TRBJ2-4; D might be TRBD2 (5 bases). Germline V CDR1 and CDR2: NNHNN, SYGAGS (reference sequence). This CDR3 spans 11 amino acids. V was pared by 4 bases and J by 5 bases, with 5 bases between. Incomplete CDR3 DNA: TGTGCCAGCGGTACTGGAAACACCTTGTAC. It yields the protein CASGTGNTLY. The entire CDR3 reads CASGTGNTLYF.

Comments on this clone: Mouse names are used for the genes. Read data end 1 residue before the CDR3 end; the end is taken from the germline J gene. This chain connects TRBV20 to TRBJ1-4; weak D call: TRBD1 (6 bases). Germline V gene sequence: CDR1 GFQATS, CDR2 STVNSAI. The CDR3 runs 13 residues. V was shortened by 2 bases and J by 2 bases, with 6 bases between the two germline ends. CDR3: CGARTGSNERLFF. Incomplete CDR3 DNA: TGTGGTGCTAGGACAGGGTCCAACGAAAGATTATTT.

A remark on this clone: Here the gene names and germline are mouse. Sequencing ends 1 residue short of the CDR3 end; the germline J gene provides the rest. The genes are TRBV13-3 and TRBJ2-7; 11 positions agree with TRBD2. V gave up 5 bases and J gave up 2 bases; unmatched junction bases: 0. This CDR3 comprises 13 residues. Germline CDR1 reads NNHDY; CDR2 reads SYVADS. CDR3 amino acids: CASRTGGAYEQYF. The part of the CDR3 DNA that was read is TGTGCCAGCAGGACTGGGGGGGCCTATGAACAGTAC.